Included here is one T cell receptor (beta chain) sequence, with context. No cognate antigen has been identified for it. The sample holds no much larger clone one base away, and base qualities are not on file. The data were taken from a study of blood T cell repertoires in COVID-19 (dated by TCRdb to the early 2020s). About the investigation overall: The collaborator samples originated in the United States, Italy and Spain and spanned the acute and convalescent phases of COVID-19. The material from the prospective study consisted of cDNA or gDNA derived from T cells, B-cell-depleted T cells, or PBMCs. Deeply sampled blood TCRbeta repertoires from subjects exposed to, actively infected with, or recovered from COVID-19 were included in the dataset. The repertoires were released in a freely available public database meant as a resource for research on the immune response to SARS-CoV-2. Samples were obtained from the ongoing ImmuneRACE study (first 160 participants) and from 1,200 or so subjects provided by 6 global collaborators. Nearly every sample came with metadata listing a de-identified subject ID, COVID-19 status, age in years and sex. Where available, HLA class I and class II types were obtained from metadata supplied by the sample provider rather than from assay-based typing.

Counted from cysteine to phenylalanine, this CDR3 has 15 amino acids. Just the 45-base CDR3 DNA is kept, in frame starting at base 1. In the germline V gene, CDR1 corresponds to SGHAT and CDR2 to FQNNGV. V sheds 3 bases and J sheds 7 bases, leaving 15 bases between their ends. TCRbeta CDR3 regions were amplified from genomic DNA by means of the immunoSEQ Assay, a bias-controlled multiplex PCR. As for how the authors treated the data: The number of nucleated cells in each sample was estimated from the amplification of reference gene primers within the assay. To quantify the absolute abundance of each unique TCRbeta CDR3 rearrangement, sequence reads were collapsed and filtered. For each sample, productive Simpson clonality was calculated as the square root of Simpson's diversity index over productive rearrangements. Here the immuneACCESS table is served through TCRdb, limited to in-frame sequences with V and J called. Missing clones are a known gap in these copies; in checked studies unresolved V genes cover under half, and the rest lacks a known reason. V and J calls and clone size follow that table, whereas D and trimming were derived from the DNA. The sample table contains about 74,000 clones; only one count was recorded for 75% to 85% of them. Jointly, the top ten make up roughly a sixth of the sample.

The collaborating institutions used their own protocols to collect whole blood in K2EDTA tubes. For TCRbeta analysis, collaborators shipped samples in one of three forms: frozen whole blood, isolated PBMCs, or DNA extracted from either of those sample types. The study at large found these results: Clinical and demographic metadata were provided uncurated, with the amount varying by source and participant.

Input material: peripheral blood. The rearrangement joined TRBV11-2 to TRBJ2-2, with no confident D gene call. The TCR originated in a human donor in a cohort sampled during active COVID-19. CDR3 sequence: CASSFATNADGELFF. The bases are TGTGCCAGCAGCTTTGCTACGAACGCGGACGGGGAGCTGTTTTTT.